This TCR beta chain is from a study of T cells in women clearing cervical HPV infection (dated by TCRdb to the late 2010s). Notes on the research overall: Cases were some 24 women with histologically confirmed HPV16-related CIN3 or worse, including a couple of invasive cancers. The exploratory proof-of-principle case-control study was nested within the Guanacaste HPV Natural History Study in Costa Rica and compared TCR repertoires across cervical HPV16 outcomes. Since HLA typing was available for only a few women, HLA type could not be ruled out as a confounder. For cases, the median interval between lesion detection and blood sampling was roughly 150 days, with an interquartile range of roughly 85 to 210 days. Blood from cases was collected at the visit at which the lesion was first identified, whereas blood from controls was collected once infection was no longer detected. In the parent cohort, some 11,000 women aged 18 or older were enrolled in Guanacaste, Costa Rica, during about 1992 to 1994 and then followed for approximately 7 years. Median age was approximately 36 years in cases versus around 37 in controls, and baseline characteristics did not differ significantly. The 25 controls were women who cleared a single incident HPV16 infection within 12 months without developing precancer or cancer. As quality controls, five blinded duplicates were added to each group, bringing the total to approximately 60 samples made up of roughly 50 participants and approximately 10 replicates. Cases and controls were matched on year of sample collection and on age within five years. The investigation overall reported the following: Because the number of T cells per sample was unknown, the richness differences could reflect varying T-cell content rather than repertoire biology. CIN3+ cases had significantly higher TCR repertoire richness than controls across sequencing depths, but evenness did not differ between the groups. Whether associations preceded infection or resulted from infection could not be shown with the cross-sectional design, and effector/memory subsets and HPV-specific T cells were not isolated. Lower TRBV6-7 relative abundance was observed in cases than in controls (around 0.1% versus 0.15%; Bonferroni P = 0.0008). Random forest classifiers that combined richness and V gene abundances separated cases from controls with an estimated AUC of about 0.8.

Every participant had a single incident cervical HPV16 infection, and women with prevalent HPV16 infections were excluded. Cervical HPV DNA was detected with MY09/MY11 PCR, and genotyping was done by dot-blot hybridization. More than 14 mL of heparinized blood were centrifuged, and the buffy coat was split into aliquots, frozen at -30 degrees C, and then kept at -80 degrees C. QIAGEN kits were used to extract genomic DNA from the buffy coat specimens. CDR1 and CDR2 are read off the germline V gene (reference sequence) as LNHNV and YYDKDF. The CDR3, cysteine through phenylalanine, is 13 amino acids long. The DNA covers only part of the CDR3, 30 bases in frame from base 1. The V end loses 4 bases and the J end loses 1 base, and a stretch of 4 bases separates them. TCR beta CDR3 regions were amplified by multiplex PCR from an average of roughly 1.1 ug genomic DNA per sample using the immunoSEQ assay. To correct primer bias, the assay used a complete synthetic TCR repertoire to set an amplification baseline. The amplicons were sequenced on the Illumina platform. The original methods were these. Sequences were error-corrected by clustering with frequency ratios and a modified nearest-neighbor algorithm and were then analyzed in the immunoSEQ Analyzer with IMGT gene definitions. At each rarefaction depth, TCR richness and evenness were averaged across 20 rarefaction repeats, and samples with fewer sequences than that depth were excluded. V, D and J gene relative abundances were compared between groups with Wilcoxon rank sum tests, applying FDR correction. For the blinded duplicates, the intraclass correlation was roughly 96% for TCR richness and averaged about 81% across about 67 gene segments. The table comes from immuneACCESS by way of TCRdb, which keeps in-frame sequences with V and J called. Part of the clones is missing from these tables; in studies checked, under half for an unresolved V gene and the rest for unknown reasons. Clone size and the V and J calls come from that table; the DNA yielded D and trimming. The table for this sample lists tens of thousands of clones. The ten largest clones take up roughly 1.2% of the sample.

To note about this clone: Its antigen specificity is not known. The read ends 3 residues shy of where the CDR3 ends; the end is completed using the germline J gene.

This receptor was obtained from a woman between 18 and 70 years old with a cervical HPV16 infection that either progressed to CIN3+ or cleared (not recorded which). The rearranged segments are TRBV15 and TRBJ2-2, with the D segment identity uncertain. What was sequenced was blood buffy coat. The CDR3 loop reads CATSNGNTGELFF. The CDR3 DNA, read in part, is TGTGCCACCAGCAACGGGAACACCGGGGAG.